The 6 T cell receptor beta chains given below trace back to one sample, sequenced in a study of human T cells and chemical hapten exposure. From the RACE reads, TCRdb called clonotypes with MiXCR, one entry per CDR3 protein. The table records 300,000 to 400,000 distinct CDR3 sequences, roughly 4.6% of them present only once. The sample's time point: pre-sensitization, week 0. Treatment of the sample: therapeutic diphenylcyclopropenone sensitization with weekly scalp DPC. The starting material was whole blood, obtained in connection with sensitization to the hapten diphenylcyclopropenone (DPC). All receptors come from a woman aged 50 to 60 with alopecia areata. Some clones in this sample may be carry-over from other donors' samples.

Of note for this clonotype: With a far larger clone one base away, a read error is the likely cause. The chain has TRBV28 and TRBJ2-7, with D uncertain. This CDR3 spans 11 amino acids. Trimming pared 5 bases from V and 3 bases from J, leaving 5 bases between. Looked up from germline, CDR1 is MDHEN and CDR2 is SYDVKM. Here the CDR3 DNA reads TGTGCCAGCAGTACCTACTACGAGCAGTACTTC. Translation: CASSTYYEQYF.

V is TRBV12-3 or TRBV12-4 and J is TRBJ2-2; a weak D match, TRBD2 (5 bases). V dropped 3 bases and J dropped 7 bases, with 9 bases sitting between them. The CDR3 runs 13 residues. In DNA, the CDR3 is TGTGCCAGCAGTTTCTTTGCGGGCGGGGAGCTGTTTTTT. This codes for CASSFFAGGELFF.

This clonotype was detected ten times or more. The CDR3 loop reads CASRETSGFSTDTQYF. CDR3 nucleotides: TGTGCCAGCAGAGAAACTAGCGGATTTAGCACAGATACGCAGTATTTT. The V call is TRBV27, the J call TRBJ2-3; 8 nucleotides line up with TRBD2. The CDR3 sequence is 16 residues long. V lost 6 bases to trimming and J lost 0 bases; unmatched junction nucleotides: 8. Looked up from germline, CDR1 is MNHEY and CDR2 is SMNVEV (reference sequence).

This chain connects TRBV5-4 to TRBJ2-3; TRBD2 agrees at 13 bases. Germline V gene sequence: CDR1 SGHNT, CDR2 YYREEE (reference sequence). The CDR3 length is 16 residues. Trimming removed 4 bases from V and 6 bases from J; junction bases left unmatched: 8. The CDR3 reads CASSGGLAGLADTQYF. The CDR3 DNA sequence: TGTGCCAGCAGCGGGGGACTAGCGGGATTGGCGGATACGCAGTATTTT.

In its sample, this clonotype was seen many times. The chain uses TRBV27 and TRBJ2-3, with TRBD2 matching over 11 bases. The CDR3 extends over 19 amino acids. Germline values: CDR1 MNHEY, CDR2 SMNVEV (reference sequence). V gave up 7 bases and J gave up 0 bases; unmatched junction bases: 15. The CDR3 sequence is CASKGGRPGLAGSTDTQYF. The CDR3 DNA sequence: TGTGCCAGCAAAGGAGGCAGGCCAGGACTAGCGGGTAGCACAGATACGCAGTATTTT.

This clonotype was detected only a few times. The chain carries TRBV27 and TRBJ1-2, with D possibly TRBD1 on 5 matching bases. The CDR3 covers 15 residues. Trimming cost V 6 bases and J 0 bases, with 14 bases left between them. CDR1 is MNHEY and CDR2 is SMNVEV in the germline V gene (reference sequence). CDR3 loop: CASSPDSLANYGYTF. The CDR3 nucleotides are TGTGCCAGCAGCCCAGACAGTTTAGCTAACTATGGCTACACCTTC.